Presented here are 28 T cell receptor beta chains from one specimen sequenced in a study of blood T cells in healthy people across ages (dated by TCRdb to 2015 to 2017). The library was produced with 5' RACE. Sequenced using an Illumina HiSeq 2500. A second PCR of about 6 to 12 cycles was run with a J-beta primer mix and a sample-barcoded 5' primer. In-frame beta chains were kept once TCRdb had trimmed the public reads at Q25 with fastp and called clones with MiXCR. Each CDR3 protein appears once, grouped with its most common genes and DNA. The sample table holds a few hundred thousand distinct CDR3 sequences, of which roughly a quarter were seen once. The ten top clones hold around 20% of the sample. The sample comprised blood. The receptors shown here come from a woman in her seventies in good health.

This rearrangement joins TRBV7-2 to TRBJ2-5; maybe TRBD2 (7 bases). This CDR3 spans 17 amino acids. V was clipped by 7 bases and J by 5 bases, with 26 bases between them. From germline, CDR1 is SGHTA and CDR2 FQGNSA. The CDR3 DNA reads as TGTGCCAGCATCAAACGGGTTCCCGCGGGGGCAGGGGAGACCCAGTACTTC. Its protein product is CASIKRVPAGAGETQYF.

This clonotype was recorded a few times. This chain links TRBV6-2 or TRBV6-3 with TRBJ1-1; maybe TRBD1 (6 bases). From germline, CDR1 is MNHEY and CDR2 SVGEGT. CDR3 length: 14 residues. V lost 8 bases, J lost 0 bases, and 13 bases lay in between. The CDR3 is CASGRGQLNTEAFF. Here the CDR3 DNA reads TGTGCCAGCGGACGAGGACAGTTGAACACTGAAGCTTTCTTT.

The table lists this clonotype with a few counts. The chain couples TRBV20-1 to TRBJ1-2; 8 bases are a match to TRBD1. The junction had 8 bases not matched to a gene; V was cut back by 0 bases and J by 11 bases. Germline CDR1 DFQATT, CDR2 SNEGSKA (reference sequence). The CDR3 runs 13 residues. In nucleotides, the CDR3 is TGCAGTGCTAGAGATCCGGGACAGGCCTTTTACACCTTC. Its protein is CSARDPGQAFYTF.

The sample holds many counts of this clonotype. The rearrangement uses TRBV4-3 and TRBJ2-5; no firm D call. CDR1 is LGHNA, CDR2 YSLEER, per germline. The germline V and J ends were trimmed by 0 bases and 4 bases, with 6 bases remaining between them. The CDR3 is 13 residues long. The CDR3 DNA reads as TGCGCCAGCAGCCAAGACAGGCGAGAGACCCAGTACTTC. Translated: CASSQDRRETQYF.

This chain uses TRBV7-2 with TRBJ2-7, with a possible D match to TRBD2 (5 bases). CDR1 is SGHTA and CDR2 is FQGNSA in the germline V gene. V was trimmed by 6 bases and J by 5 bases, leaving 11 bases between them. The CDR3 is 12 residues long. CDR3 DNA sequence: TGTGCCAGCAGTCTCGGGGTGGACGAGCAGTACTTC. Translating it yields CASSLGVDEQYF.

In its sample, this clonotype was seen a few times. At one boundary the junction diverges from the germline segment, which might be a read error. The chain recombines TRBV4-2 with TRBJ1-6; D gene unclear. CDR3 length equals 15 residues. From germline, CDR1 is LGHNA and CDR2 YNFKEQ. The chain's CDR3 is CASSQAGSYNSPLHF. CDR3 DNA sequence: TGTGCCAGCAGCCAGGCGGGGTCCTACAATTCACCCCTCCACTTT.

This clonotype showed up just once. The chain has TRBV7-2 and TRBJ2-5; D not resolved. V was shortened by 4 bases and J by 5 bases, with 11 bases between the two germline ends. The CDR3 length is 13 residues. Germline CDR1 reads SGHTA; CDR2 reads FQGNSA. CDR3 residues: CASSSPIGETQYF. The CDR3 DNA reads as TGTGCCAGCAGCTCACCTATCGGGGAGACCCAGTACTTC.

The table lists this clonotype with a few counts. V is TRBV3-1 and J is TRBJ1-2, with 7 bases matching TRBD1. The V gene's germline CDR1 is LGHDT and CDR2 YNNKEL (reference sequence). This CDR3 is built from 13 residues. J gave up 5 bases and V 3 bases, and 3 bases lay outside the gene matches. CDR3 loop: CASSHQGGYGYTF. As DNA, the CDR3 is TGTGCCAGCAGCCACCAGGGGGGGTATGGCTACACCTTC.

The J gene is TRBJ1-4, the V gene TRBV4-3; tentative D call: TRBD1 (5 bases). Germline lookup yields CDR1 LGHNA and CDR2 YSLEER. The CDR3 covers 17 residues. V was trimmed by 5 bases and J by 8 bases, leaving 24 bases between them. The CDR3 nucleotides are TGCGCCAGCAGCGCAAAGGGTCAGGGCCCGCGAGGCGAAAAACTGTTTTTT. Its protein is CASSAKGQGPRGEKLFF.

This clonotype has more than one count but fewer than ten. The chain combines TRBV6-5 with TRBJ2-5; no clear D gene. Judging by the DNA end, TRBJ2-1 fits better; the J call may be wrong. Germline V CDR1 and CDR2: MNHEY, SVGAGI. The CDR3 consists of 11 residues. The CDR3 nucleotides read TGTGCCAGCAGTTACTACGGTGAGCAGTTCTTC. This gives the protein CASSYYGEQFF.

This rearrangement joins TRBV5-1 to TRBJ2-5; D is perhaps TRBD2 (5 bases). The CDR3 is 14 amino acids. The V gene's germline CDR1 is SGHRS and CDR2 YFSETQ. Trimming left V 4 bases short and J 2 bases short, with 12 bases between. The CDR3 region is CASSGLSGQETQYF. The CDR3 DNA reads as TGCGCCAGCAGCGGCCTCTCGGGACAAGAGACCCAGTACTTC.

The sample holds many counts of this clonotype. The chain is built from TRBV29-1 and TRBJ2-5; the D is unclear. The CDR3 consists of 13 residues. V was shortened by 6 bases and J by 5 bases, with 16 bases between the two germline ends. The germline V gene has CDR1 SQVTM and CDR2 ANQGSEA. CDR3 residues: CSVYGSTAETQYF. The CDR3 DNA reads as TGCAGCGTCTATGGGTCCACCGCGGAGACCCAGTACTTC.

The CDR3 nucleotides read TGCAGCGACCAACGGGGAAACACAGATACGCAGTATTTT. Its translation is CSDQRGNTDTQYF. The chain carries TRBV29-1 and TRBJ2-3; weak D call: TRBD2 (5 bases). The CDR3 has 13 amino acids. The germline V gene encodes CDR1 SQVTM and CDR2 ANQGSEA. Deletions cut 7 bases from V and 2 bases from J, with 13 bases between.

This clonotype was found a few times. The rearrangement uses TRBV29-1 and TRBJ1-3, with 7 bases identical to TRBD1. Germline CDR1 SQVTM, CDR2 ANQGSEA. This CDR3 comprises 12 residues. Trimming removed 6 bases from V and 7 bases from J; junction bases left unmatched: 6. The CDR3 here is CSVRTGSNTIYF. The DNA for the CDR3 is TGCAGCGTAAGGACAGGAAGTAACACCATATATTTT.

This clonotype occurred a few times. This rearrangement joins TRBV15 to TRBJ2-1; 16 nucleotides align to TRBD2. J gave up 6 bases and V 0 bases, and 5 bases lay outside the gene matches. CDR1 is LNHNV, CDR2 YYDKDF, per germline (reference sequence). The CDR3 runs 18 residues. CDR3 nucleotide sequence: TGTGCCACCAGCAGAGAGATCGGGACTAGCGGGGGGGCCAATGAGCAGTTCTTC. It encodes CATSREIGTSGGANEQFF.

The rearrangement joins TRBV5-1 to TRBJ1-1; D remains unclear. CDR3 length: 16 residues. V was shortened by 4 bases and J by 1 base, with 17 bases between the two germline ends. Germline V lookup: CDR1 SGHRS, CDR2 YFSETQ. CDR3 amino acids: CASSKGSMEPNTEAFF. DNA of the CDR3: TGCGCCAGCAGCAAGGGATCCATGGAACCGAACACTGAAGCTTTCTTT.

A few counts support this clonotype. V usage is TRBV7-9 and J usage is TRBJ1-1; D is possibly TRBD1 (5 bases). This CDR3 spans 12 amino acids. Germline CDR1 SEHNR, CDR2 FQNEAQ (reference sequence). V shed 5 bases and J shed 10 bases, with 14 bases lying between them. The CDR3 region is CASSIAGTSAFF. As DNA, the CDR3 is TGTGCCAGCAGCATCGCAGGGACCTCAGCTTTCTTT.

The table lists this clonotype with many counts. The chain has TRBV29-1 and TRBJ2-6, with TRBD1 matching over 7 bases. Germline CDR1 and CDR2: SQVTM and ANQGSEA. This CDR3 spans 14 amino acids. Trimming removed 4 bases from V and 2 bases from J; junction bases left unmatched: 2. CDR3: CSVVDRTGANVLTF. The CDR3 bases are TGCAGCGTTGTGGACAGGACTGGGGCCAACGTCCTGACTTTC.

This clonotype came up a few times. The V and J genes are TRBV10-3 and TRBJ2-5; no clear D. The germline V gene has CDR1 ENHRY and CDR2 SYGVKD. CDR3 size: 11 residues. V was shortened by 6 bases and J by 3 bases, with 5 bases between the two germline ends. DNA of the CDR3: TGTGCCATCAGGGCTGAAGAGACCCAGTACTTC. It encodes CAIRAEETQYF.

This clonotype has at least ten counts. This sequence joins TRBV28 and TRBJ1-5, with a tentative D call TRBD1 (5 bases). The CDR3 length is 13 residues. Germline CDR1 is MDHEN and CDR2 is SYDVKM. The germline V and J ends were trimmed by 1 base and 7 bases, with 8 bases remaining between them. CDR3 DNA: TGTGCCAGCAGTTTATCAGGGAACCAGCCCCAGCATTTT. Translating gives CASSLSGNQPQHF.

This clonotype was seen more than once but under ten times. J is TRBJ2-5 and V is TRBV5-1; D is unresolved. Germline lookup yields CDR1 SGHRS and CDR2 YFSETQ. Trimming took off 2 bases at V and 5 bases at J, with 22 bases between the two ends. The CDR3 length is 17 residues. Here the CDR3 reads CASSLGPERSPAETQYF. Written as DNA, the CDR3 is TGCGCCAGCAGCTTAGGCCCTGAGAGGTCCCCAGCCGAGACCCAGTACTTC.

This clonotype was counted only a few times. This chain links TRBV21-1 with TRBJ1-5. TRBV21-1 is tagged as a pseudogene. The CDR3 has 14 amino acids. The CDR3: CASSKDGGNQPQHF. CDR3 coding DNA: TGTGCCAGCAGCAAAGACGGCGGCAATCAGCCCCAGCATTTT.

V and J are TRBV24-1 and TRBJ2-5; TRBD1 matches 8 bases. The germline V gene has CDR1 KGHDR and CDR2 SFDVKD. The CDR3 has 16 residues. The V and J ends lost 2 bases and 1 base, in that order; junction bases with no gene match: 5. Written as DNA, the CDR3 is TGTGCCACCAGTGATTATGGGACAGGCTCCCAAGAGACCCAGTACTTC. Translation: CATSDYGTGSQETQYF.

The chain couples TRBV7-9 to TRBJ2-4; 8 bases align to TRBD1. The germline V gene has CDR1 SEHNR and CDR2 FQNEAQ (reference sequence). The CDR3 is made up of 19 amino acids. V was pared by 4 bases and J by 0 bases, with 14 bases of the junction left unmatched. The CDR3, as DNA: TGTGCCAGCAGCTCCATCGACAGGGGCGGCTATTTAGCCAAAAACATTCAGTACTTC. Translated, it gives CASSSIDRGGYLAKNIQYF.

The chain couples TRBV6-2 or TRBV6-3 to TRBJ2-7, with D uncertain. Trimming stripped 5 bases from V and 1 base from J, with 15 bases between. CDR1 is MNHEY, CDR2 SVGEGT, per germline. The CDR3 consists of 15 residues. The CDR3 region has the DNA TGTGCCAGCAGTCCTGCTAGGCGAGATTCCTACGAGCAGTACTTC. Its protein is CASSPARRDSYEQYF.

J is TRBJ2-7 and V is TRBV5-6; D is perhaps TRBD1 (7 bases). Germline lookup yields CDR1 SGHDT and CDR2 YYEEEE. The V gene lost 4 bases and the J gene lost 7 bases, with 18 bases spanning the gap. This CDR3 comprises 14 residues. CDR3 protein: CASSTPGQTREQYF. The CDR3 coding sequence is TGTGCCAGCAGCACCCCGGGACAGACTAGAGAGCAGTACTTC.

This chain joins TRBV18 and TRBJ2-3, with D tentatively TRBD1 or TRBD2 (5 bases each). The CDR3 has 15 amino acids. V lost 2 bases, J lost 2 bases, and 11 bases lay in between. From germline, CDR1 is KGHSH and CDR2 LQKENI. The chain's CDR3 is CASSPTRGYTDTQYF. The CDR3 coding sequence is TGTGCCAGCTCACCAACTCGGGGCTACACAGATACGCAGTATTTT.

This chain links TRBV3-1 with TRBJ1-6; D is uncertain. The V gene lost 4 bases and the J gene lost 6 bases, with 7 bases spanning the gap. The CDR3 runs 13 residues. Germline CDR1 is LGHDT and CDR2 is YNNKEL (reference sequence). The CDR3 here is CASSPVANSPLHF. Written as DNA, the CDR3 is TGTGCCAGCAGCCCGGTGGCTAATTCACCCCTCCACTTT.